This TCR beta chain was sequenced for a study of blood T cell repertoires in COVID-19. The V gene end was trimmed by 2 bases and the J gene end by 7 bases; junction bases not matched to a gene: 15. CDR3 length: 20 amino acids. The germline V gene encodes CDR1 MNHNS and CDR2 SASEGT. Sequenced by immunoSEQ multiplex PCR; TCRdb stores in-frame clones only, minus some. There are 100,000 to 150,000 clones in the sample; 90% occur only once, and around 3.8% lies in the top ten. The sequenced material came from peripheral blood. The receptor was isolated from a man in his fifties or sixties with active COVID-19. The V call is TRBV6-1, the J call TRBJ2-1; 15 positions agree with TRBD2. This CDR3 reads CASSERWTSGRARIGNEQFF. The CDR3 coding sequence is TGTGCCAGCAGTGAAAGGTGGACTAGCGGGAGGGCCAGGATTGGGAATGAGCAGTTCTTC.